This T cell receptor beta chain comes out of a study of regulatory T cells in long-lasting Graves disease. The overall study: Graves' disease counted as persistent after over 5 years of antithyroid drugs with positive TSH receptor antibodies. General study findings and limits: TRBV28, TRBJ1-2 and TRBJ2-5 were segments that persistent disease favored.

The germline V gene encodes CDR1 KGHSH and CDR2 LQKENI. Between the trimmed V and J ends, which lost 5 bases and 7 bases, there was a span of 14 bases. This CDR3 has 13 residues. This clonotype was seen at least ten times. No antigen is known for it. Time point defined: persistent/refractory GD, antithyroid drugs over 5 years with positive TRAb. RNA isolated from PBMCs was used to make the TCR library. HTBI primers from iRepertoire and Arm-PCR of CDR3 regions yielded the TCR beta libraries. How the authors handled the data: Detected in the samples were just over 60 TRBV and about 15 TRBJ segments. Each CDR3 protein is one row after TCRdb ran MiXCR on the multiplex PCR reads. The V and J calls and clone size are TCRdb's, not the authors'. This table holds 400,000 to 450,000 distinct CDR3 sequences, about 25% found once.

The source was peripheral blood mononuclear cells (PBMCs), collected when the disease was refractory, from a patient treated with antithyroid drugs. The chain has TRBV18 and TRBJ1-1, with D perhaps matching TRBD1 (6 bases). The receptor was isolated from a female donor with Graves disease. CDR3 in DNA: TGTGCCAGCTCATTGGACAGCGAGGATGAAGCTTTCTTT. It encodes CASSLDSEDEAFF.